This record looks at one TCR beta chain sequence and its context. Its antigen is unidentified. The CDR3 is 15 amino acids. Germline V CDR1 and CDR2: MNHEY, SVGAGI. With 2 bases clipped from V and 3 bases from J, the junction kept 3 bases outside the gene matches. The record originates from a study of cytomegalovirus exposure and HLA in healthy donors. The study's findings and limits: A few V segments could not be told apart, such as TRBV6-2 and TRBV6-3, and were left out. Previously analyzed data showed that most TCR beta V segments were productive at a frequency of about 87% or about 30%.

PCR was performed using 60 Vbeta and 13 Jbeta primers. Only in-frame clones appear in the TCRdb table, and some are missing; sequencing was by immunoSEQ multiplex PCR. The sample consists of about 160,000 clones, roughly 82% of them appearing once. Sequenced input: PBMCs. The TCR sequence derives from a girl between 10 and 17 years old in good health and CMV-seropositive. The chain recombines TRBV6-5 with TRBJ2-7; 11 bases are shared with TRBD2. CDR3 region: CASSYLAGGSYEQYF. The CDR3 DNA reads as TGTGCCAGCAGTTACCTAGCGGGAGGAAGCTACGAGCAGTACTTC.